These 29 T cell receptor beta chains share one sample of origin, sequenced in a study of response to subunit inactivated influenza vaccine (dated by TCRdb to between 2017 and 2018). Library construction relied on RT-PCR. For sequencing, an Illumina HiSeq 2500 was employed. The public reads were reprocessed in TCRdb via fastp at Q25 and MiXCR, keeping in-frame beta chains. Rows with one shared CDR3 protein collapse into an entry with the most common genes and DNA. The sample table shows about 310,000 distinct CDR3 sequences, and approximately 23% are seen once. About a tenth of the sample belongs to the ten largest clones. This specimen was PBMCs from blood, taken about 19 months after vaccination. The receptors were sampled from a man aged 45-69 years who received an inactivated influenza vaccine. Donor details come from another sample of the same person, matched by shared clones.

This clonotype was seen repeatedly, ten times or more. This chain joins TRBV5-1 and TRBJ1-1; D uncertain. CDR1 and CDR2 (germline): SGHRS, YFSETQ. This CDR3 is built from 16 residues. Trimming removed 4 bases from V and 7 bases from J, with 23 bases in between. DNA of the CDR3: TGCGCCAGCAGCCGAGGATGGGGAGACCTAAACTTTGAAGCTTTCTTT. It codes for CASSRGWGDLNFEAFF.

This clonotype was seen many times. V is TRBV15 and J is TRBJ1-5; D is undetermined. The germline V gene encodes CDR1 LNHNV and CDR2 YYDKDF (reference sequence). This CDR3 has 15 amino acids. The V gene lost 9 bases and the J gene lost 0 bases, with 15 bases spanning the gap. The CDR3, as DNA: TGTGCCACACGGGGTAGTGGGCTTAGCAATCAGCCCCAGCATTTT. It is translated as CATRGSGLSNQPQHF.

This clonotype was observed a few times. The V call is TRBV10-3, the J call TRBJ2-1; D may be TRBD1 (5 bases). This CDR3 contains 17 residues. V lost 0 bases and J lost 0, with 12 bases in between. The germline V gene has CDR1 ENHRY and CDR2 SYGVKD. The CDR3: CAISESRQPSSYNEQFF. DNA for the CDR3: TGTGCCATCAGTGAGTCCCGACAGCCGAGCTCCTACAATGAGCAGTTCTTC.

This clonotype was seen at least ten times. J is TRBJ1-5 and V is TRBV6-5; the D gene is possibly TRBD1 (6 bases). The CDR3 is made up of 12 amino acids. Trimming took 11 bases from V and 3 from J, leaving 11 bases between them. The germline V gene encodes CDR1 MNHEY and CDR2 SVGAGI. CDR3 sequence (DNA): TGTGCCTCAGGGGCAGTCAATCAGCCCCAGCATTTT. It encodes CASGAVNQPQHF.

This clonotype was counted a few times. The chain uses TRBV7-2 and TRBJ2-5; D might be TRBD1 (6 bases). The CDR3 loop spans 14 amino acids. V lost 4 bases and J lost 0, with 9 bases in between. Germline-derived CDR1 and CDR2 are SGHTA and FQGNSA. The CDR3 region has the DNA TGTGCCAGCAGCTACGACAGGAACCAAGAGACCCAGTACTTC. Amino acid sequence: CASSYDRNQETQYF. The full variable domain, with the rest looked up from reference TRBV7-2 and TRBJ2-5, is GAGVSQSPSNKVTEKGKDVELRCDPISGHTALYWYRQSLGQGLEFLIYFQGNSAPDKSGLPSDRFSAERTGGSVSTLTIQRTQQEDSAVYLCASSYDRNQETQYFGPGTRLLVL.

A few counts support this clonotype. CDR3 in DNA: TGTGCCAGCAGTTCCCCAGGCGTCGGAATGACAGATACGCAGTATTTT. This gives the protein CASSSPGVGMTDTQYF. The rearrangement links TRBV12-3 or TRBV12-4 to TRBJ2-3; no clear D gene. Trimming shortened V by 4 bases and J by 3 bases, and 17 bases separated the two germline ends. The length of the CDR3 is 16 residues.

V is TRBV28 and J is TRBJ1-2; D is uncertain. This CDR3 has 12 amino acids. Germline V gene data show CDR1 as MDHEN and CDR2 as SYDVKM. V was pared by 2 bases and J by 5 bases, with 6 bases between. CDR3 in amino acids: CASSLSFYGYTF. The CDR3 region has the DNA TGTGCCAGCAGTTTAAGTTTTTATGGCTACACCTTC.

This clonotype has ten or more counts. This rearrangement joins TRBV12-3 or TRBV12-4 to TRBJ1-1; D may be TRBD1 (5 bases). Trimming shortened V by 6 bases and J by 4 bases, and 12 bases separated the two germline ends. The CDR3 extends over 13 amino acids. CDR3 DNA sequence: TGTGCCAGCAGGGGGGATTCGTCCACTGAAGCTTTCTTT. This translates into CASRGDSSTEAFF.

Only a few counts were recorded for this clonotype. The V gene is TRBV19, the J gene TRBJ1-2; TRBD1 aligns across 7 bases. Germline V gene lookup returns CDR1 LNHDA and CDR2 SQIVND (reference sequence). J gave up 0 bases and V 5 bases, and 6 bases lay outside the gene matches. The CDR3 sequence is 15 residues long. The CDR3, as DNA: TGTGCCAGTAGTCCCACTACAGGGGCTAACTATGGCTACACCTTC. As protein: CASSPTTGANYGYTF.

A few counts support this clonotype. The chain couples TRBV28 to TRBJ2-1, with D tentatively TRBD2 (7 bases). Trimming pared 7 bases from V and 15 bases from J, leaving 19 bases between. The CDR3 runs to 12 residues. Germline V gives CDR1 MDHEN, CDR2 SYDVKM. As DNA, the CDR3 is TGTGCCAGCAACGATCGCAGGGGACTATTGTTCTTC. It translates to CASNDRRGLLFF. Together with reference TRBV28 and TRBJ2-1, the CDR3 gives the full variable domain: DVKVTQSSRYLVKRTGEKVFLECVQDMDHENMFWYRQDPGLGLRLIYFSYDVKMKEKGDIPEGYSVSREKKERFSLILESASTNQTSMYLCASNDRRGLLFFGPGTRLTVL.

The sample holds a few counts of this clonotype. The chain is built from TRBV20-1 and TRBJ2-3; D uncertain. V lost 3 bases to trimming and J lost 0 bases, with 4 bases between them. Germline V CDR1 and CDR2: DFQATT, SNEGSKA (reference sequence). This CDR3 is built from 12 residues. The CDR3, as DNA: TGCAGTGCTAGCGGAAGCACAGATACGCAGTATTTT. It is translated as CSASGSTDTQYF.

The table lists this clonotype with a few counts. V is TRBV11-2 and J is TRBJ2-7; TRBD2 matches at 12 bases. The CDR3 contains 15 residues. Germline V gene sequence: CDR1 SGHAT, CDR2 FQNNGV. V lost 5 bases, J lost 4 bases, and 6 bases stayed unmatched. Here the CDR3 reads CASSPTSGRRYEQYF. The CDR3, as DNA: TGTGCCAGCAGCCCTACTAGCGGGAGGCGTTACGAGCAGTACTTC. Variable domain in full (rest from reference TRBV11-2 and TRBJ2-7): EAGVAQSPRYKIIEKRQSVAFWCNPISGHATLYWYQQILGQGPKLLIQFQNNGVVDDSQLPKDRFSAERLKGVDSTLKIQPAKLEDSAVYLCASSPTSGRRYEQYFGPGTRLTVT.

The rearrangement joins TRBV9 to TRBJ1-2; D is unclear. Trimming shortened V by 4 bases and J by 6 bases, and 13 bases separated the two germline ends. This CDR3 has 13 residues. In germline, CDR1 is SGDLS, CDR2 YYNGEE. The CDR3 reads CASSYLGGDGYTF. DNA of the CDR3: TGTGCCAGCAGCTATCTTGGTGGGGATGGCTACACCTTC.

At least ten counts were recorded for this clonotype. The chain recombines TRBV12-3 or TRBV12-4 with TRBJ1-5; D is unclear. The CDR3 runs 13 residues. V gave up 0 bases and J gave up 3 bases, with 3 bases separating them. CDR3 in DNA: TGTGCCAGCAGTTTAGCTGACAATCAGCCCCAGCATTTT. This translates into CASSLADNQPQHF.

This chain links TRBV5-1 with TRBJ1-3; D is unclear. Per germline, CDR1 SGHRS and CDR2 YFSETQ. The CDR3 sequence is 14 residues long. Trimming shortened V by 4 bases and J by 0 bases, and 8 bases separated the two germline ends. The CDR3 loop reads CASSPTLSGNTIYF. The CDR3 DNA is TGCGCCAGCAGCCCGACACTCTCTGGAAACACCATATATTTT.

The chain combines TRBV28 with TRBJ2-3; 11 bases match TRBD1. Germline V lookup: CDR1 MDHEN, CDR2 SYDVKM. V shed 6 bases and J 5 bases; nucleotides not matched to a gene: 10. The CDR3 consists of 16 residues. CDR3 sequence reads: CASSKARTGGIDTQYF. The CDR3 coding sequence is TGTGCCAGCAGCAAAGCAAGGACAGGGGGCATAGATACGCAGTATTTT. Combining the CDR3 with reference TRBV28 and TRBJ2-3 gives the whole variable domain DVKVTQSSRYLVKRTGEKVFLECVQDMDHENMFWYRQDPGLGLRLIYFSYDVKMKEKGDIPEGYSVSREKKERFSLILESASTNQTSMYLCASSKARTGGIDTQYFGPGTRLTVL.

This clonotype was picked up a small number of times. J is TRBJ2-3 and V is TRBV29-1, with D maybe TRBD1 (5 bases). The V end was cut by 4 bases, the J end by 3 bases, with 11 bases between. CDR3 length: 13 amino acids. CDR1 is SQVTM and CDR2 is ANQGSEA in the germline V gene. This chain's CDR3 is CSVGGRTTDTQYF. The DNA for the CDR3 is TGCAGCGTTGGGGGTCGGACAACAGATACGCAGTATTTT.

There are many counts of this clonotype. The rearrangement joins TRBV2 to TRBJ2-5; no clear D. There are 15 residues in the CDR3. V lost 4 bases and J 1 base, leaving 13 bases between the germline ends. Per the germline V gene, CDR1 is SNHLY and CDR2 is FYNNEI. The CDR3 protein is CASSGTRSFQETQYF. The CDR3 DNA reads as TGTGCCAGCAGTGGAACGAGGTCCTTCCAAGAGACCCAGTACTTC.

J is TRBJ2-1 and V is TRBV6-2 or TRBV6-3; D remains ambiguous. Germline V gene sequence: CDR1 MNHEY, CDR2 SVGEGT. V was trimmed by 5 bases and J by 7 bases, leaving 9 bases between them. The CDR3 loop spans 12 amino acids. DNA for the CDR3: TGTGCCAGCAGTAAAGGGCAGAATGAGCAGTTCTTC. As protein: CASSKGQNEQFF.

This clonotype occurred many times. This chain connects TRBV6-2 or TRBV6-3 to TRBJ1-5, with TRBD1 matching 7 bases. The germline gives CDR1 MNHEY, CDR2 SVGEGT. V lost 1 base and J lost 3; bases outside the gene matches: 3. The CDR3 sequence is 15 residues long. CDR3 bases: TGTGCCAGCAGTTACTACAGGGGTGTCAATCAGCCCCAGCATTTT. Protein: CASSYYRGVNQPQHF.

The V and J genes are TRBV6-2 or TRBV6-3 and TRBJ2-3; D is possibly TRBD2 (5 bases). This CDR3 contains 14 residues. Germline values: CDR1 MNHEY, CDR2 SVGEGT. V was cut by 4 bases and J by 6 bases, with 14 bases left in between. Here the CDR3 reads CASSLAFLPDTQYF. CDR3 nucleotides: TGTGCCAGCAGTTTAGCGTTCTTGCCCGATACGCAGTATTTT.

The chain combines TRBV25-1 with TRBJ1-1, with 7 bases lining up with TRBD1. The CDR3 runs to 14 residues. Germline V lookup: CDR1 MGHDK, CDR2 SYGVNS. V shed 4 bases and J 1 base; nucleotides not matched to a gene: 3. Here the CDR3 DNA reads TGTGCCAGCAGTGTGACAGGGTGGAACACTGAAGCTTTCTTT. As protein: CASSVTGWNTEAFF.

This CDR3 is CASRPTGISGYTF. CDR3 DNA: TGTGCCAGCAGACCGACAGGGATTAGTGGCTACACCTTC. V usage is TRBV28 and J usage is TRBJ1-2, with 7 bases matching TRBD1. Trimming cost V 6 bases and J 7 bases; bases outside gene matches: 8. Germline-derived CDR1 and CDR2 are MDHEN and SYDVKM. This CDR3 comprises 13 residues.

The genes are TRBV6-1 and TRBJ1-1; 7 bases are a match to TRBD1. Trimming at V came to 0 bases and at J to 10 bases, leaving 8 bases not matched to a gene. This CDR3 contains 14 residues. Germline CDR1 is MNHNS and CDR2 is SASEGT. Written as DNA, the CDR3 is TGTGCCAGCAGTGAAGCGCAGGGGGGGCTTGGAGCTTTCTTT. Translated: CASSEAQGGLGAFF.

V and J are TRBV7-2 and TRBJ2-3; tentatively, D is TRBD1 or TRBD2 (5 bases each). The CDR3 has 15 residues. Germline loops: CDR1 SGHTA, CDR2 FQGNSA. V was pared by 1 base and J by 6 bases, with 14 bases between. The CDR3: CASSLGRSGRDTQYF. DNA of the CDR3: TGTGCCAGCAGCTTAGGGCGTTCGGGGCGGGATACGCAGTATTTT.

This chain uses TRBV20-1 with TRBJ1-1, with D unclear. V lost 2 bases and J lost 0, with 10 bases in between. The CDR3 has 14 residues. Looked up from germline, CDR1 is DFQATT and CDR2 is SNEGSKA (reference sequence). The CDR3, as DNA: TGCAGTGCTAGAAATCTACCCTTGAACACTGAAGCTTTCTTT. Translation gives CSARNLPLNTEAFF.

CDR3 bases: TGTGCCAGCAGTCAGACTAGCCCTTCCTACAATGAGCAGTTCTTC. This codes for CASSQTSPSYNEQFF. The genes are TRBV6-1 and TRBJ2-1; 7 bases are a match to TRBD2. Trimming at V came to 5 bases and at J to 1 base, leaving 5 bases not matched to a gene. Germline loops: CDR1 MNHNS, CDR2 SASEGT. The CDR3 has 15 amino acids.

V gene TRBV5-1 combines with J gene TRBJ2-2, with 7 bases lining up with TRBD2. After removal of 6 bases from V and 5 bases from J, the junction contained 10 bases not matched to a gene. Germline assignment: CDR1 SGHRS and CDR2 YFSETQ. CDR3 length: 15 residues. The CDR3 sequence: CASTLSGGGTGELFF. The CDR3 DNA sequence: TGCGCCAGCACCCTATCGGGGGGAGGAACCGGGGAGCTGTTTTTT.

The V call is TRBV12-3 or TRBV12-4, the J call TRBJ2-7; D not certain. Trimming took 6 bases from V and 1 from J, leaving 16 bases between them. The CDR3 is 15 amino acids. DNA for the CDR3: TGTGCCAGCAGAAGGCCAACAGTCATTTCCTACGAGCAGTACTTC. Encoded protein: CASRRPTVISYEQYF.